This record covers a single T cell receptor (beta chain). Its antigen is unknown. Base quality data are lacking; no much larger clone is found one base away. This entry comes from a study of T cell responses to AZD1222 COVID-19 vaccine (dated by TCRdb to the early 2020s). About the study as a whole: A total of around 240 trial participants underwent TCR sequencing, of whom about 210 received two doses of AZD1222 and about 26 received two doses of the MenACWY control vaccine. Trial participants were enrolled by age into subgroups of 18-55, 56-69 and 70-plus years, and about 150, 27 and 61 TCR-sequenced participants, respectively, were included in these subgroups.

Per the germline V gene, MDHEN is the CDR1 and SYDVKM is the CDR2. V gives up 5 bases and J gives up 2 bases, and the segment between their germline ends measures 18 bases. Measured from the cysteine to the phenylalanine, the CDR3 is 16 residues long. CDR3 DNA only is kept here, 48 bases in frame from base 1. The investigation overall reported the following: The 56-69-year group was small, and its depth increase did not reach significance, likely because of low power. Nearly half of unique spike-specific TCRs reportedly recognized epitopes outside regions mutated in the B.1.351 and B.1.1.7 variants. Spike-specific TCR breadth and depth rose significantly after two AZD1222 doses compared with day 0 and with MenACWY recipients. Because no day 14 peak-response samples were available, repertoires were characterized only after the peak T cell response. Participants were mostly white British, with more females than males. The authors suggested clonal diversity may have been underestimated. Vaccine-associated CD4 TCRs spanned the whole spike protein, with dominant responses in regions 160-218 and 743-854. Only five or six AZD1222 recipients were SARS-CoV-2 seropositive at baseline, limiting conclusions about previously exposed vaccinees.

The CDR3 regions of human TCRbeta chains were subjected to immunosequencing. The original pipeline was this. Repertoire TCRs were matched against a reference library of SARS-CoV-2-specific TCRs generated with the MIRA antigen-specificity platform. Breadth was defined as the fraction of unique TCRs that were SARS-CoV-2-associated, and depth was defined as the fraction of total T cells that were SARS-CoV-2-associated. Using the MIRA data, every spike-specific TCR was mapped to the spike region that the TCR reacted to and assigned to either a CD4 or a CD8 class. Log10-transformed breadth and depth values were compared by one-way ANOVA with Sidak's multiple comparisons tests. TCRdb holds this immuneACCESS table with in-frame rearrangements only. Some clones are missing; in checked studies, unresolved V genes explain under half, and the rest has no known cause. The DNA gave D and trimming, while V, J and clone size come from that table. The table for this sample lists some 190,000 clones; 90% to 95% of them were counted only once. The ten largest clones add up to around 1.8% of the sample.

This specimen's time point label, interpreted: about 28 days (+/-7) after the second vaccine dose. The treatment or condition label, as the study defines it: meningococcal conjugate vaccine given as trial control. Vaccinee samples came from UK trials COV001 and COV002, including a single-blind randomized controlled phase 2/3 trial of AZD1222 (ChAdOx1 nCoV-19) in healthy adults. Trial participant PBMC samples were collected at day 0 and day 28 after the second dose for TCRbeta chain sequencing. The sequencing here drew on peripheral blood, taken 28 days after the second dose of the MenACWY control vaccine. The chain uses TRBV28 and TRBJ1-1; TRBD1 is possibly the D segment (6 matching bases). The sequence derives from an adult who received the MenACWY meningococcal vaccine as a control. The DNA sequence is given as TGTGCCAGCAGTAGAGATTGGGACACGACTAACACTGAAGCTTTCTTT. Its protein product is CASSRDWDTTNTEAFF.